This is a list of T cell receptor beta chains from one sample in a study of sequential checkpoint blockade in melanoma. The method was immunoSEQ multiplex PCR; TCRdb's version includes in-frame clones alone and lacks a portion of them. Here the sample spans 9,500 to 11,000 clones, approximately 80% being singletons. Sequenced material: CD8+ T cells sorted from blood (inferred from file names), taken from a patient given nivolumab and ipilimumab in sequence. These receptors originate from a human donor with melanoma. CDR3s include the opening cysteine and the closing phenylalanine or tryptophan. Some rows mark clone size as missing; the rest say once, few, many or name a class of expanded clone.

j_call clone_size v_call cdr3_length cdr3_aa
TRBJ1-3 . TRBV4-1 15 CASSQVLSSGNTIYF
TRBJ1-1 . TRBV5-8 14 CASSLQGVRTEAFF
TRBJ2-1 . TRBV2 14 CASRFFGAGDEQFF
TRBJ2-2 . TRBV7-6 12 CASQGGTGELFF
TRBJ1-1 . TRBV5-6 14 CASRGTGGADEAFF
TRBJ2-5 large TRBV7-2 14 CASSFPGSRETQYF
TRBJ1-2 . TRBV11-2 14 CASSLGQSNYGYTF
TRBJ1-2 . TRBV2 12 CASRSGVYGYTF
TRBJ2-7 . TRBV19 14 CASSIGDRRYEQYF
TRBJ1-2 . TRBV5-6 15 CASSLDDRTSYGYTF
TRBJ2-1 . TRBV27 13 CASSSGLHNEQFF
TRBJ2-3 . TRBV21-1 14 CATYRASSTDTQYF
TRBJ2-2 . TRBV21-1 15 CASSNSDRGAGELFF
TRBJ2-7 . TRBV10-3 14 CATKGLATSYEQYF
TRBJ2-1 . TRBV6-4 11 CASRLGNEQFF
TRBJ1-2 . TRBV6-5 14 CASRFKGQVYGYTF
TRBJ2-3 few TRBV6-1 15 CASSEGGQETDTQYF
TRBJ2-5 . TRBV7-9 13 CASSLASGETQYF
TRBJ1-4 once TRBV6-1 15 CASSEGAGFNEKLFF
TRBJ1-2 . TRBV25-1 15 CASSGLQGMNYGYTF
TRBJ2-7 . TRBV5-1 16 CASSSNRGQIVYEQYF
TRBJ2-7 few TRBV7-3 15 CASSLRTPRSYEQYF
TRBJ2-7 . TRBV7-8 13 CASSLGASYEQYF
TRBJ2-7 . TRBV2 14 CASHFGTGLYEQYF
TRBJ2-1 medium-sized TRBV7-9 15 CASSLTQDGYNEQFF
TRBJ2-1 medium-sized TRBV4-2 16 CASRPSVAGAYNEQFF
TRBJ2-3 . TRBV7-8 15 CASSLNKQLTDTQYF
TRBJ2-7 . TRBV30 16 CAWRRTSGRGAYEQYF
TRBJ1-1 . TRBV13 16 CASSLFTGGAVPEAFF
TRBJ2-7 . TRBV27 13 CASSFRGPYEQYF
TRBJ2-7 . TRBV5-6 15 CASSLGAYRTYEQYF
TRBJ1-2 few TRBV4-3 16 CASSPRTTGTVYGYTF
TRBJ2-7 once TRBV11-2 14 CASSLKLAVHEQYF
TRBJ2-2 . TRBV14 17 CASSLGLAGGHTGELFF
TRBJ2-7 . TRBV11-2 16 CASIEGSGGWLGEQYF
TRBJ1-1 . TRBV6-5 13 CASSSGEHTEAFF
TRBJ2-5 . TRBV2 12 CASRREKGTQYF
TRBJ1-1 once TRBV27 16 CASRTLLRGRDTEAFF
TRBJ2-7 few TRBV28 14 CASSPSGRRYEQYF
TRBJ2-3 few TRBV6-4 15 CASSEAGGRTDTQYF
TRBJ2-1 . TRBV5-1 15 CASSKSGTGGYEQFF
. . TRBV12-5 15 CASGPRQGFAYEQYF
TRBJ2-7 few TRBV7-9 14 CASSGTGASYEQYF
TRBJ2-2 few TRBV28 15 CASSFSGRESGELFF
TRBJ2-3 . TRBV7-6 17 CASSLETGLAYADTQYF
TRBJ2-7 . TRBV28 17 CASSLPATSGRAGGQYF
TRBJ1-3 . TRBV7-9 14 CASSPTGATNTIYF
TRBJ1-2 . TRBV9 13 CASSGGYGYGYTF
TRBJ2-5 . TRBV29-1 15 CSVDGTGVLRETQYF
TRBJ1-2 . TRBV27 14 CASSLRGGGDGYTF
TRBJ2-7 . TRBV6-5 15 CASSGYQGGYYEQYF
TRBJ2-7 . TRBV5-5 14 CASSWTAGAYEQYF
TRBJ2-1 . TRBV27 15 CASSLGEYAYNEQFF
TRBJ2-3 few TRBV27 15 CASKPGTGGLDTQYF
TRBJ2-1 . TRBV28 18 CASFPRLTSRSSYNEQFF